What follows are 6 T cell receptor beta chains derived from one specimen sequenced in a study of vaccination and CD4 T cells after COVID-19. Scientists ran DNA taken from cultured CD4+ T cells through the Oncomine TCR Beta short-read assay for sequencing. TCRdb reanalysed the PCR reads using MiXCR and keeps one entry per CDR3 protein. This table holds several thousand distinct CDR3 sequences, around three fifths found once. These receptors have no known antigen. Sample treatment: approximately nine-day PBMC culture with coronavirus spike peptide pools or control peptides (ViraFEST assay). Sequencing was done on a sample of CD4+ T cells from blood, cultured in vitro. These receptors came from a human donor who had recovered from COVID-19.

The rearrangement joins TRBV28 to TRBJ2-5; a weak D match, TRBD2 (7 bases). CDR3 length: 15 residues. Germline CDR1 MDHEN, CDR2 SYDVKM. Between the trimmed V and J ends, which lost 7 bases and 5 bases, there was a span of 20 bases. CDR3 loop: CASTPPGGRWETQYF. The CDR3 DNA reads TGTGCCAGCACCCCCCCCGGGGGGCGCTGGGAGACCCAGTACTTC.

The CDR3 DNA follows: TGTGCCAGCAGCTCCCGCGCCGGGACAGGGGTCCCAGATACGCAGTATTTT. Amino acid sequence: CASSSRAGTGVPDTQYF. J is TRBJ2-3 and V is TRBV7-8; 10 positions match TRBD1. Germline loops: CDR1 SGHVS, CDR2 FQNEAQ. This CDR3 region has 17 residues. Germline trimming cut 4 bases from V and 4 bases from J; bases unmatched to any gene: 11.

The V call is TRBV6-2 or TRBV6-3, the J call TRBJ2-7; 12 nucleotides agree with TRBD2. V shed 4 bases, J shed 3 bases, and the junction held 7 bases outside the gene matches. The V gene's germline CDR1 is MNHEY and CDR2 SVGEGT. The CDR3 is 16 amino acids. This chain's CDR3 is CASSSSSGGAFYEQYF. As DNA, the CDR3 is TGTGCCAGCAGTTCTTCTAGCGGGGGGGCCTTCTACGAGCAGTACTTC.

Concerning this clonotype: The junction differs from germline at one of its ends, possibly a read error. This chain links TRBV9 with TRBJ1-6, with 9 positions matching TRBD1. The germline CDR1 and CDR2 sequences are SGDLS and YYNGEE. The CDR3 runs 18 residues. The CDR3 DNA reads as TGTGCCAGCAGCGTAGGACCTTTAGACAGGGGGAACAATTCACCCCTCCGCTTT. Amino acid sequence: CASSVGPLDRGNNSPLRF.

In regard to this clonotype: The conserved closing phenylalanine or tryptophan is absent in this CDR3, likely reflecting a read error. The V call is TRBV10-3, the J call TRBJ2-4; 10 nucleotides agree with TRBD1. V was clipped by 4 bases and J by 7 bases; unmatched bases: 7. CDR1 is ENHRY, CDR2 SYGVKD, per germline. CDR3 length equals 15 residues. The CDR3 nucleotides are TGTGCCATCAGTGTCGGACAGGGGGGCGGCAACATTCAGTACTAC. Amino acid sequence: CAISVGQGGGNIQYY.

This chain links TRBV19 with TRBJ2-2; tentative D call: TRBD1 (5 bases). CDR1 and CDR2 (germline): LNHDA, SQIVND (reference sequence). CDR3 size: 13 residues. Trimming cost V 10 bases and J 1 base, with 10 bases left between them. This CDR3 reads CATTQGNTGELFF. In nucleotides, the CDR3 is TGTGCCACAACCCAGGGGAACACCGGGGAGCTGTTTTTT.